This entry is about one T cell receptor (beta chain). Its specificity is not known. This record comes from a study of T cell responses to AZD1222 COVID-19 vaccine. The table came from immunoSEQ multiplex PCR; TCRdb's copy has only in-frame clones and leaves some out. The data show 160,000 or so clones, 70% to 90% seen once. Study-wide results and caveats: Repertoires were collected only later (after the peak T cell response had occurred).

CDR3 length equals 14 residues. With 1 base removed from V and 4 bases from J, the gap between germline ends came to 7 bases. The germline gives CDR1 SEHNR, CDR2 FQNEAQ (reference sequence). This receptor was taken from an adult who had recovered from COVID-19. The source was peripheral blood, collected after recovery from COVID-19. This chain uses TRBV7-9 with TRBJ2-2; D is possibly TRBD2 (6 bases). The CDR3 DNA sequence: TGTGCCAGCAGCTTAGGGCGGGGCACCGGGGAGCTGTTTTTT. Its protein product is CASSLGRGTGELFF.